The 29 T cell receptor beta chains in this list originate from one sample, sequenced in a study of blood T cell repertoires in COVID-19 (dated by TCRdb to between 2020 and 2021). Receptor libraries were prepared by the immunoSEQ multiplex PCR assay. The table comes from immuneACCESS by way of TCRdb, which keeps in-frame sequences with V and J called. Part of the clones is missing from these tables; in studies checked, under half for an unresolved V gene and the rest for unknown reasons. The sample data list hundreds of thousands of clones, and 75% to 90% of these were observed just once. The ten largest clones add up to around 1.1% of the sample. The sequencing input was PBMCs or T cells enriched from blood (not recorded which). The receptors originated from a man aged 30-40 years who had recovered from COVID-19.

V is TRBV27 and J is TRBJ2-2; possible D gene TRBD2, 7 bases. V shed 6 bases and J shed 4 bases, with 18 bases lying between them. CDR1 and CDR2 from the germline V gene are MNHEY and SMNVEV (reference sequence). The CDR3 contains 16 residues. CDR3 sequence reads: CASSPPGGQATGELFF. The CDR3 DNA follows: TGTGCCAGCAGCCCTCCGGGGGGACAAGCCACCGGGGAGCTGTTTTTT.

The sample holds one count of this clone. J is TRBJ1-4 and V is TRBV28; D might be TRBD1 (6 bases). CDR1 and CDR2 (germline): MDHEN, SYDVKM. This CDR3 region has 13 residues. Trimming shortened V by 6 bases and J by 6 bases, and 11 bases separated the two germline ends. The chain's CDR3 is CASRRTVDEKLFF. The CDR3, as DNA: TGTGCCAGCAGAAGGACAGTGGATGAAAAACTGTTTTTT.

The rearrangement uses TRBV6-5 and TRBJ1-2; 9 bases align to TRBD1. This CDR3 has 15 residues. Unmatched junction bases numbered 11, after V lost 8 bases and J lost 4 bases. Germline values: CDR1 MNHEY, CDR2 SVGAGI. CDR3 protein: CASGPGTGGSYGYTF. Written as DNA, the CDR3 is TGTGCCAGCGGTCCCGGTACAGGGGGCAGCTATGGCTACACCTTC.

The CDR3 coding sequence is TGCGCCAGCAAGGGACTCGAGAACACCGGGGAGCTGTTTTTT. Protein sequence: CASKGLENTGELFF. The rearrangement joins TRBV5-1 to TRBJ2-2, with D perhaps TRBD2 (6 bases). The germline V and J ends were trimmed by 6 bases and 1 base, with 10 bases remaining between them. Germline CDR1 reads SGHRS; CDR2 reads YFSETQ. The CDR3 contains 14 residues.

The rearrangement joins TRBV18 to TRBJ2-1; possibly TRBD2 for D (6 bases). Between the trimmed V and J ends, which lost 0 bases and 4 bases, there was a span of 13 bases. Germline loops: CDR1 KGHSH, CDR2 LQKENI. The CDR3 covers 16 residues. The CDR3 is CASSPPSGGKYNEQFF. The CDR3 DNA sequence: TGTGCCAGCTCACCACCGAGTGGGGGGAAATACAATGAGCAGTTCTTC.

The chain carries TRBV30 and TRBJ2-3, with 7 bases fitting TRBD2. Germline CDR1 GTSNPN, CDR2 SVGIG (reference sequence). This CDR3 comprises 18 residues. The V gene end was trimmed by 2 bases and the J gene end by 3 bases; junction bases not matched to a gene: 17. The CDR3 reads CAWSNVLSRREPTDTQYF. In nucleotides, the CDR3 is TGTGCCTGGAGTAATGTTCTTTCTAGGCGGGAGCCAACAGATACGCAGTATTTT.

The chain has TRBV7-9 and TRBJ2-3; TRBD1 aligns across 7 bases. The junction had 6 bases not matched to a gene; V was cut back by 5 bases and J by 1 base. This CDR3 spans 15 amino acids. Germline V CDR1 and CDR2: SEHNR, FQNEAQ (reference sequence). CDR3 sequence: CASSQTGMGTDTQYF. The CDR3 DNA reads TGTGCCAGCAGCCAGACAGGGATGGGCACAGATACGCAGTATTTT.

The genes are TRBV5-1 and TRBJ2-1; 8 bases fit TRBD1. V was pared by 0 bases and J by 9 bases, with 5 bases of the junction left unmatched. The length of the CDR3 is 14 residues. Germline V CDR1 and CDR2: SGHRS, YFSETQ. In DNA, the CDR3 is TGCGCCAGCAGCTTGGGGTCAGGGGGCTTTGAGCAGTTCTTC. It specifies CASSLGSGGFEQFF.

This clone was observed once. The rearrangement links TRBV19 to TRBJ2-7, with TRBD1 matching 10 bases. The CDR3 sequence is 14 residues long. V trimming: 5 bases; J trimming: 3 bases; junction bases outside the gene matches: 4. CDR1 is LNHDA and CDR2 is SQIVND in the germline V gene (reference sequence). CDR3 coding DNA: TGTGCCAGTAGTCCGACAGGGGGCCTCTACGAGCAGTACTTC. Protein sequence: CASSPTGGLYEQYF.

The chain employs TRBV7-6 and TRBJ2-3, with 9 nucleotides matching TRBD2. Per germline, CDR1 SGHVS and CDR2 FNYEAQ. The CDR3 contains 15 residues. Trimming at V came to 4 bases and at J to 6 bases, leaving 8 bases not matched to a gene. The CDR3 is CASSSGGRALDTQYF. In DNA, the CDR3 is TGTGCCAGCAGCTCGGGCGGGAGGGCCTTGGATACGCAGTATTTT.

In this sample, this clone turned up a few times. The rearrangement joins TRBV7-9 to TRBJ2-2; 8 nucleotides line up with TRBD1. Trimming at V came to 1 base and at J to 3 bases, leaving 1 base not matched to a gene. Germline V gives CDR1 SEHNR, CDR2 FQNEAQ (reference sequence). The CDR3 sequence is 15 residues long. CDR3: CASSLVTGDTGELFF. CDR3 DNA: TGTGCCAGCAGCTTAGTGACAGGGGACACCGGGGAGCTGTTTTTT.

The chain employs TRBV7-9 and TRBJ2-7; TRBD1 matches 9 bases. The CDR3 extends over 15 amino acids. Germline V gene lookup returns CDR1 SEHNR and CDR2 FQNEAQ (reference sequence). V lost 4 bases to trimming and J lost 3 bases; unmatched junction nucleotides: 7. Written as DNA, the CDR3 is TGTGCCAGCAGCTCTGGACAGGGGTGGGACTACGAGCAGTACTTC. Translating gives CASSSGQGWDYEQYF. Using reference TRBV7-9 and TRBJ2-7 for the parts outside the CDR3, the full variable domain is DTGVSQNPRHKITKRGQNVTFRCDPISEHNRLYWYRQTLGQGPEFLTYFQNEAQLEKSRLLSDRFSAERPKGSFSTLEIQRTEQGDSAMYLCASSSGQGWDYEQYFGPGTRLTVT.

The V call is TRBV2, the J call TRBJ2-5; D is uncertain. V lost 6 bases and J lost 0, with 5 bases in between. CDR1 is SNHLY, CDR2 FYNNEI, per germline. The CDR3 has 12 amino acids. In DNA, the CDR3 is TGTGCCAGCAGCACAGACCAAGAGACCCAGTACTTC. Protein: CASSTDQETQYF.

The chain uses TRBV7-9 and TRBJ2-1; TRBD1 aligns across 9 bases. V lost 1 base, J lost 7 bases, and 5 bases stayed unmatched. This CDR3 comprises 15 residues. Germline CDR1 is SEHNR and CDR2 is FQNEAQ (reference sequence). The CDR3 DNA reads TGTGCCAGCAGCTTAGTGGACAGGGGTTGGAATGAGCAGTTCTTC. The encoded protein is CASSLVDRGWNEQFF.

The V and J genes are TRBV30 and TRBJ2-2; no clear D gene. V shed 1 base and J shed 6 bases, with 6 bases lying between them. This CDR3 spans 12 amino acids. Germline lookup yields CDR1 GTSNPN and CDR2 SVGIG (reference sequence). The CDR3 sequence: CAWSGQPGELFF. CDR3 coding DNA: TGTGCCTGGAGTGGACAACCCGGGGAGCTGTTTTTT. Together with reference TRBV30 and TRBJ2-2, the CDR3 gives the full variable domain: SQTIHQWPATLVQPVGSPLSLECTVEGTSNPNLYWYRQAAGRGLQLLFYSVGIGQISSEVPQNLSASRPQDRQFILSSKKLLLSDSGFYLCAWSGQPGELFFGEGSRLTVL.

V and J are TRBV19 and TRBJ1-1; 8 bases fit TRBD1. CDR1 and CDR2 from the germline V gene are LNHDA and SQIVND (reference sequence). Trimming at V came to 5 bases and at J to 3 bases, leaving 8 bases not matched to a gene. There are 15 residues in the CDR3. For the CDR3, the DNA is TGTGCCAGTAGTCCGGGACAGGCCAAATACACTGAAGCTTTCTTT. This encodes CASSPGQAKYTEAFF. Combining the CDR3 with reference TRBV19 and TRBJ1-1 gives the whole variable domain DGGITQSPKYLFRKEGQNVTLSCEQNLNHDAMYWYRQDPGQGLRLIYYSQIVNDFQKGDIAEGYSVSREKKESFPLTVTSAQKNPTAFYLCASSPGQAKYTEAFFGQGTRLTVV.

This chain's CDR3 is CASRPGQGVDEQFF. As DNA, the CDR3 is TGCGCCAGCAGGCCCGGACAGGGGGTGGATGAGCAGTTCTTC. The chain combines TRBV5-1 with TRBJ2-1; 10 positions agree with TRBD1. The junction had 7 bases not matched to a gene; V was cut back by 5 bases and J by 8 bases. In germline, CDR1 is SGHRS, CDR2 YFSETQ. This CDR3 is 14 amino acids long.

This sequence joins TRBV5-6 and TRBJ2-3; a weak D match, TRBD1 (6 bases). This CDR3 is built from 14 residues. Germline V CDR1 and CDR2: SGHDT, YYEEEE. Trimming removed 0 bases from V and 1 base from J, with 6 bases in between. CDR3 loop: CASSLAGGTDTQYF. CDR3 in DNA: TGTGCCAGCAGCTTGGCAGGGGGCACAGATACGCAGTATTTT.

The chain's CDR3 is CASSLRGKGNQPQHF. Here the CDR3 DNA reads TGTGCCAGCAGTTTAAGGGGTAAGGGCAATCAGCCCCAGCATTTT. J is TRBJ1-5 and V is TRBV28; D possibly corresponds to TRBD1 (5 bases). Trimming pared 2 bases from V and 2 bases from J, leaving 10 bases between. The CDR3 spans 15 residues. The germline V gene has CDR1 MDHEN and CDR2 SYDVKM.

The chain carries TRBV28 and TRBJ2-3, with TRBD2 matching 7 bases. Germline-derived CDR1 and CDR2 are MDHEN and SYDVKM. Unmatched junction bases numbered 11, after V lost 7 bases and J lost 4 bases. The CDR3 spans 15 residues. This chain's CDR3 is CASTPGGRRPDTQYF. DNA for the CDR3: TGTGCCAGCACCCCAGGCGGGAGACGCCCAGATACGCAGTATTTT. Combining the CDR3 with reference TRBV28 and TRBJ2-3 gives the whole variable domain DVKVTQSSRYLVKRTGEKVFLECVQDMDHENMFWYRQDPGLGLRLIYFSYDVKMKEKGDIPEGYSVSREKKERFSLILESASTNQTSMYLCASTPGGRRPDTQYFGPGTRLTVL.

This clone came up once. This chain joins TRBV30 and TRBJ2-6; D is ambiguous. V was pared by 3 bases and J by 3 bases, with 6 bases between. The germline gives CDR1 GTSNPN, CDR2 SVGIG (reference sequence). The length of the CDR3 is 13 residues. CDR3 bases: TGTGCCTGGAGAAACGGTGGGGCCAACGTCCTGACTTTC. It specifies CAWRNGGANVLTF.

This clone was picked up one time. The J gene is TRBJ2-1, the V gene TRBV19, with 7 bases identical to TRBD2. The CDR3 has 15 amino acids. Germline V CDR1 and CDR2: LNHDA, SQIVND (reference sequence). V dropped 0 bases and J dropped 2; count of bases not matched to a gene: 1. The CDR3, as DNA: TGTGCCAGTAGTATAGAGGCGGGAGCCTACAATGAGCAGTTCTTC. Its protein product is CASSIEAGAYNEQFF.

The chain employs TRBV10-3 and TRBJ2-1, with D unresolved. Germline-derived CDR1 and CDR2 are ENHRY and SYGVKD. V was trimmed by 3 bases and J by 0 bases, leaving 6 bases between them. This CDR3 is built from 14 residues. CDR3 sequence: CAISDTYSYNEQFF. In DNA, the CDR3 is TGTGCCATCAGTGATACCTACTCCTACAATGAGCAGTTCTTC.

V and J are TRBV19 and TRBJ1-2; the match to TRBD1 covers 10 bases. With V trimmed by 5 bases and J by 4 bases, 4 bases remained unmatched. From germline, CDR1 is LNHDA and CDR2 SQIVND (reference sequence). The CDR3 is made up of 14 amino acids. The CDR3 DNA sequence: TGTGCCAGTAGTGGGGACAGGGGAACCTATGGCTACACCTTC. Its protein is CASSGDRGTYGYTF.

The chain uses TRBV30 and TRBJ1-4; 10 bases line up with TRBD1. Germline V CDR1 and CDR2: GTSNPN, SVGIG (reference sequence). With V trimmed by 2 bases and J by 8 bases, 11 bases remained unmatched. The CDR3 length is 16 residues. The CDR3, as DNA: TGTGCCTGGAGTAGACAGGGGGCGCCCCAAGGAGAAAAACTGTTTTTT. It is translated as CAWSRQGAPQGEKLFF. Full variable domain (remainder filled in from reference TRBV30 and TRBJ1-4): SQTIHQWPATLVQPVGSPLSLECTVEGTSNPNLYWYRQAAGRGLQLLFYSVGIGQISSEVPQNLSASRPQDRQFILSSKKLLLSDSGFYLCAWSRQGAPQGEKLFFGSGTQLSVL.

The chain carries TRBV11-2 and TRBJ2-1; no firm D call. Trimming cost V 3 bases and J 1 base, with 7 bases left between them. From germline, CDR1 is SGHAT and CDR2 FQNNGV. This CDR3 has 14 residues. The CDR3: CASSLADSYNEQFF. In DNA, the CDR3 is TGTGCCAGCAGCTTGGCTGATTCCTACAATGAGCAGTTCTTC.

In regard to this clone: Other DNA sequences in this sample translate to the same CDR3. In nucleotides, the CDR3 is TGTGCCAGCTCACCCCTCACAGGGAACACTGAAGCTTTCTTT. Protein sequence: CASSPLTGNTEAFF. The chain uses TRBV18 and TRBJ1-1, with D possibly matching TRBD1 (5 bases). The V end was cut by 3 bases, the J end by 1 base, with 9 bases between. This CDR3 spans 14 amino acids. The germline gives CDR1 KGHSH, CDR2 LQKENI.

The rearrangement uses TRBV5-1 and TRBJ2-1; 10 bases are a match to TRBD1. The germline gives CDR1 SGHRS, CDR2 YFSETQ. Losses at the gene ends were 2 bases for V and 8 bases for J; bases not matched to a gene: 4. This CDR3 contains 14 residues. CDR3 residues: CASSFRDRGHEQFF. Here the CDR3 DNA reads TGCGCCAGCAGCTTCCGGGACAGGGGACATGAGCAGTTCTTC.

The CDR3 is CACYNTAGPLNEKLFF. CDR3 nucleotide sequence: TGTGCCTGTTATAACACGGCGGGGCCCCTTAATGAAAAACTGTTTTTT. This rearrangement joins TRBV30 to TRBJ1-4, with D tentatively TRBD1 (5 bases). V shed 6 bases and J shed 4 bases, with 21 bases lying between them. The germline V gene has CDR1 GTSNPN and CDR2 SVGIG (reference sequence). The CDR3 runs to 16 residues.